This T cell receptor (beta chain) was sequenced for a study of radiotherapy plus CTLA-4 blockade in lung cancer. Sequencing used immunoSEQ multiplex PCR; TCRdb keeps in-frame clones, though not all of them. The sample has 90,000 or so clones, around four fifths seen once. People whose metastatic non-small-cell lung cancer was chemo-refractory got focal radiation along with CTLA-4 blockade by ipilimumab. This CDR3 region has 13 residues. The germline gives CDR1 SGHRS, CDR2 YFSETQ. V lost 1 base to trimming and J lost 0 bases, with 2 bases between them. Sequencing was performed on peripheral blood, taken from a patient treated with radiotherapy plus ipilimumab. The V call is TRBV5-1, the J call TRBJ1-5, with no clear D. The source of this sequence is a human donor with non-small cell lung cancer who had stable disease on radiotherapy plus ipilimumab. This CDR3 reads CASSLSSNQPQHF. DNA of the CDR3: TGCGCCAGCAGCTTGTCTAGCAATCAGCCCCAGCATTTT.